Reported below is one T cell receptor (beta chain). These data are taken from a study of T cell changes during pregnancy in multiple sclerosis. This CDR3 has 13 amino acids. Germline CDR1 reads MNHNS; CDR2 reads SASEGT. V was cut by 5 bases and J by 3 bases, with 11 bases left in between. Generated by immunoSEQ multiplex PCR, the TCRdb table keeps only in-frame clones and is missing some. The table lists more than 40,000 clones, about 91% of them singletons, with about 8.1% in the top ten. Sequenced here: CD8+ T cells from peripheral blood mononuclear cells, sampled after pregnancy. This chain uses TRBV6-1 with TRBJ2-7, with TRBD1 as a possible D gene (6 bases). The sequence was collected from a female donor with multiple sclerosis, enrolled in a pregnancy study. CDR3 nucleotide sequence: TGTGCCAGCAGTACGACCAGGGGCTACGAGCAGTACTTC. This sequence encodes CASSTTRGYEQYF.